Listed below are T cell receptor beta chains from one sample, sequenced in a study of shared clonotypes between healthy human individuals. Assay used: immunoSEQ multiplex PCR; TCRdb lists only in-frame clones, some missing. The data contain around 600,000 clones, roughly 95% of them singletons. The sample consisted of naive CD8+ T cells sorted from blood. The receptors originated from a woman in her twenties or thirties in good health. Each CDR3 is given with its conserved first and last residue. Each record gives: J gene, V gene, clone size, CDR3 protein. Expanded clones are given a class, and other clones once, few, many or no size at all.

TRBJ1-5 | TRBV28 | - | CASSFRAGNNQPQHF
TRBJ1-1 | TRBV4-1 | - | CASSQERAGMNTEAFF
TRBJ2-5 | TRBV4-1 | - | CASSQFGVLETQYF
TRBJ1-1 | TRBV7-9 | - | CASSLLGTEAFF
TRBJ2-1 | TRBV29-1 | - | CSVVGGRVPYNEQFF
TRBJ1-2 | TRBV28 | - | CASSSLLRAWGYTF
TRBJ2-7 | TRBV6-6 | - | CASSPPGQPYEQYF
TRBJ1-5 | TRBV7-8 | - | CASSADSTPDGPQHF
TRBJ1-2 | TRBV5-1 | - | CASSYTQGDGYTF
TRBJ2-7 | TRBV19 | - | CASSIYLGQTLYEQYF
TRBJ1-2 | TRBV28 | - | CASRLAEGGGYTF
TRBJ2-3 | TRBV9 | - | CASSSDPQQSTDTQYF
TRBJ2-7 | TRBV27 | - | CASKEFKALPAYEQYF
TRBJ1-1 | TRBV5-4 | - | CASSDRDRGNTEAFF
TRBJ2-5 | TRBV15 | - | CATSREPSGGRETQYF
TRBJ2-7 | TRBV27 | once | CASSLGHAGRDDYEQYF
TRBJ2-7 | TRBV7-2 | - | CASSSTGDEQYF